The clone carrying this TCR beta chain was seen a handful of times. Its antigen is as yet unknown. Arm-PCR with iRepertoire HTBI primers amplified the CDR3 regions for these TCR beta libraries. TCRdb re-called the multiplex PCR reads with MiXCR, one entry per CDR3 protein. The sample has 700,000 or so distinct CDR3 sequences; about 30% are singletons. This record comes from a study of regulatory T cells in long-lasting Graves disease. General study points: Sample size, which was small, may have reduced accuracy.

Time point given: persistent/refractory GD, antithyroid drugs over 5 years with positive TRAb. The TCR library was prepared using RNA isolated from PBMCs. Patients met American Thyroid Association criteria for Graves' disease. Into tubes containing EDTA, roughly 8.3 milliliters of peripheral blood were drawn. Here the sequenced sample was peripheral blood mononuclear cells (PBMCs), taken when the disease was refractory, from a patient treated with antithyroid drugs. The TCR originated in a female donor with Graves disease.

Here the CDR3 reads CASSYYNRERIEAFF. The CDR3 DNA is TGTGCCAGCAGTTACTACAACAGGGAAAGGATTGAAGCTTTCTTT. The chain joins TRBV6-8 to TRBJ1-1; D might be TRBD1 (6 bases). The CDR3 covers 15 residues. Germline V gene sequence: CDR1 MNHGY, CDR2 SAAAGT. V was pared by 1 base and J by 7 bases, with 16 bases between.